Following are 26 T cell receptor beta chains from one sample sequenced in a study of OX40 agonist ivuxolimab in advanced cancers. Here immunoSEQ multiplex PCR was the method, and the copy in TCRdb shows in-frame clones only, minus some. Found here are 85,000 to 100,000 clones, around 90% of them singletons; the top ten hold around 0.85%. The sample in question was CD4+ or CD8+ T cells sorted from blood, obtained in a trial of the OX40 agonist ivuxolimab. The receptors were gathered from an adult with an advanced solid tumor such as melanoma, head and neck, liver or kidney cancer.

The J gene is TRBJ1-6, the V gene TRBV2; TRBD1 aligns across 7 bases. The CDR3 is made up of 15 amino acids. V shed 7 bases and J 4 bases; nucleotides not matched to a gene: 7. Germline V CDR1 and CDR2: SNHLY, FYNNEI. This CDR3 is CASKVGTDYNSPLHF. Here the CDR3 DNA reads TGTGCCAGCAAGGTGGGGACAGATTATAATTCACCCCTCCACTTT.

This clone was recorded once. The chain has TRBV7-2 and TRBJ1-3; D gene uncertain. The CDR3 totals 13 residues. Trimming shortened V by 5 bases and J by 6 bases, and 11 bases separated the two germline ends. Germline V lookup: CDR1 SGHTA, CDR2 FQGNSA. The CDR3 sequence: CASSPSFANTIYF. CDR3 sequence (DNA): TGTGCCAGCAGCCCAAGTTTTGCAAACACCATATATTTT.

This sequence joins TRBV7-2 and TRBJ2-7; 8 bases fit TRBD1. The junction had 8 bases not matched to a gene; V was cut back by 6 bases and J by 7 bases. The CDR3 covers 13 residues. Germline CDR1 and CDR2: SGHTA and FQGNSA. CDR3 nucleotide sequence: TGTGCCAGCAGTAGCAGGGGGCCGGCAGAGCAGTACTTC. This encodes CASSSRGPAEQYF.

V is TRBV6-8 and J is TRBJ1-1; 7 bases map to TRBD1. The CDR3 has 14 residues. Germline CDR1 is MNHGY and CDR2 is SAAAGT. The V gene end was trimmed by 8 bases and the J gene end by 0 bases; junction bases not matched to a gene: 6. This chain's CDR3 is CASFEGAMNTEAFF. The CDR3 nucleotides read TGTGCCAGCTTCGAGGGGGCCATGAACACTGAAGCTTTCTTT.

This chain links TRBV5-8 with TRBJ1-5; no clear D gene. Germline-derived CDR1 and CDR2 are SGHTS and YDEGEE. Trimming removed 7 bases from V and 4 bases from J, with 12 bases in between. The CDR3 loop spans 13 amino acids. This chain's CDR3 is CASELIRNQPQHF. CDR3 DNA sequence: TGTGCCAGCGAGCTTATCCGGAATCAGCCCCAGCATTTT.

CDR3 region: CASSPRVPGQGAYEQYF. The CDR3 nucleotides read TGTGCCAGCTCACCGAGGGTGCCGGGACAGGGGGCGTACGAGCAGTACTTC. V is TRBV18 and J is TRBJ2-7; 12 nucleotides agree with TRBD1. Germline CDR1 is KGHSH and CDR2 is LQKENI. The CDR3 spans 17 residues. The V segment lost 3 bases and the J segment 4 bases; nucleotides outside the gene matches: 10.

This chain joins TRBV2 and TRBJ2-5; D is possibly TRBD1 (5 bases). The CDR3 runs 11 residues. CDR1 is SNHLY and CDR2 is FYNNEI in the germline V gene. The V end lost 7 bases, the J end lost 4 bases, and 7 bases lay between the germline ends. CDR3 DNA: TGTGCCAGCAAAGGGGTAGAGACCCAGTACTTC. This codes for CASKGVETQYF.

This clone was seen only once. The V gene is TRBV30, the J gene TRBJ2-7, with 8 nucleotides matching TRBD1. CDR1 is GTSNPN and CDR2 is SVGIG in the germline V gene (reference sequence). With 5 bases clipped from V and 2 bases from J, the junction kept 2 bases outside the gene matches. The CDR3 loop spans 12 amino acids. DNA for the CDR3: TGTGCCTGGGGGGACAGGCCCTACGAGCAGTACTTC. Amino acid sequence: CAWGDRPYEQYF.

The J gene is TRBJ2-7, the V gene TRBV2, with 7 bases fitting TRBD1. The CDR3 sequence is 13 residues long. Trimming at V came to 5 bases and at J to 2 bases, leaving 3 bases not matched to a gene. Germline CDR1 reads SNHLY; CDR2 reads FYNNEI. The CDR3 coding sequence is TGTGCCAGCAGTCGGGACAGAGCCTACGAGCAGTACTTC. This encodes CASSRDRAYEQYF.

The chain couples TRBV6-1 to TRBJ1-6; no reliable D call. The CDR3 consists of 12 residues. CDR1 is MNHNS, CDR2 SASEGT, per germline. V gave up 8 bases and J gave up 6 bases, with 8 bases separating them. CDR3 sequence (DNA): TGTGCCAGCTGTGTTCTTAATTCACCCCTCCACTTT. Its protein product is CASCVLNSPLHF.

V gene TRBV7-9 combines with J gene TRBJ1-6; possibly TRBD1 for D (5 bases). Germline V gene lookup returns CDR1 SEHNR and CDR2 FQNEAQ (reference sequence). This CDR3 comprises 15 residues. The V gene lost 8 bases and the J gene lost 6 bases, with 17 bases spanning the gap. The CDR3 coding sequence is TGTGCCAGCCCTACCGGGGCAGGGATTAATTCACCCCTCCACTTT. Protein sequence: CASPTGAGINSPLHF.

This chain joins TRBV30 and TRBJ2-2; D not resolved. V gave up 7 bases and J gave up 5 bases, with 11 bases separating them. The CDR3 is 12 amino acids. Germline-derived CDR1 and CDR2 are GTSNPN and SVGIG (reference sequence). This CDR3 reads CAYGPVTGELFF. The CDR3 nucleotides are TGTGCCTACGGACCCGTAACCGGGGAGCTGTTTTTT.

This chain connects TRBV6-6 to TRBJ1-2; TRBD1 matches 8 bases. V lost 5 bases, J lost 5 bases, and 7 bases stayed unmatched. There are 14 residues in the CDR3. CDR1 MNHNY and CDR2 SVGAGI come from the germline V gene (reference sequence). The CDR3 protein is CASSLQGEGYGYTF. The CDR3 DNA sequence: TGTGCCAGCAGTCTACAGGGGGAAGGGTATGGCTACACCTTC.

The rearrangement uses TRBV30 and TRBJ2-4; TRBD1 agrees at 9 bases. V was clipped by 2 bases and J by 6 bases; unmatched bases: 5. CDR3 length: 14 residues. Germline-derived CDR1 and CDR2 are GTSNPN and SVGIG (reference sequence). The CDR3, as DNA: TGTGCCTGGAGTCCTACAGGGGGCGGAAACATTCAGTACTTC. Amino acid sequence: CAWSPTGGGNIQYF.

The CDR3 bases are TGTGCCGGGACGGTCGCAGGGGGATCCTACGAGCAGTACTTC. Amino acids: CAGTVAGGSYEQYF. The rearrangement links TRBV30 to TRBJ2-5; TRBD1 aligns across 7 bases. The J call may be wrong; the DNA end is better matched by TRBJ2-7. Per the germline V gene, CDR1 is GTSNPN and CDR2 is SVGIG (reference sequence). This CDR3 has 14 residues.

CDR3 bases: TGTGCCAGCAGGGCAGGACAGGGCTCTAATGAAAAACTGTTTTTT. Encoded protein: CASRAGQGSNEKLFF. The chain is built from TRBV28 and TRBJ1-4, with 8 positions matching TRBD1. This CDR3 has 15 residues. Germline V gene lookup returns CDR1 MDHEN and CDR2 SYDVKM. Trimming at V came to 6 bases and at J to 3 bases, leaving 6 bases not matched to a gene. The entire variable domain, with the rest obtained from reference TRBV28 and TRBJ1-4, is as follows: DVKVTQSSRYLVKRTGEKVFLECVQDMDHENMFWYRQDPGLGLRLIYFSYDVKMKEKGDIPEGYSVSREKKERFSLILESASTNQTSMYLCASRAGQGSNEKLFFGSGTQLSVL.

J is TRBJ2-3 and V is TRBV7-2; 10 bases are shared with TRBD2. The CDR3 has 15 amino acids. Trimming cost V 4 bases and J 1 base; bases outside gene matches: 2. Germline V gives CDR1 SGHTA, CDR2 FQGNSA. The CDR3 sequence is CASSSSGGGTDTQYF. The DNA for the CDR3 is TGTGCCAGCAGCTCAAGCGGGGGGGGCACAGATACGCAGTATTTT.

CDR3 loop: CAWSRTNEQFF. The CDR3 nucleotides are TGTGCCTGGAGTAGAACGAATGAGCAGTTCTTC. This chain connects TRBV30 to TRBJ2-1, with D unclear. The length of the CDR3 is 11 residues. The germline CDR1 and CDR2 sequences are GTSNPN and SVGIG (reference sequence). V was trimmed by 2 bases and J by 7 bases, leaving 6 bases between them.

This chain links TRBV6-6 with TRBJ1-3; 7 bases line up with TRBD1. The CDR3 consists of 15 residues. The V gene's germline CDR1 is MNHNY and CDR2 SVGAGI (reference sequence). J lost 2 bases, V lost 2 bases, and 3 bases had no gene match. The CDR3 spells CASSYRGRAGNTIYF. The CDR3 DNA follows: TGTGCCAGCAGTTACAGGGGGCGAGCTGGAAACACCATATATTTT.

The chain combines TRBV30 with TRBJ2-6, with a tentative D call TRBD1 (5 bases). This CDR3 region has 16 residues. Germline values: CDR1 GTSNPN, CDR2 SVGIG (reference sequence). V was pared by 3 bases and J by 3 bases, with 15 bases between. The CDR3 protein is CAWSGPRGRGANVLTF. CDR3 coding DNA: TGTGCCTGGAGCGGGCCTAGGGGCCGTGGGGCCAACGTCCTGACTTTC.

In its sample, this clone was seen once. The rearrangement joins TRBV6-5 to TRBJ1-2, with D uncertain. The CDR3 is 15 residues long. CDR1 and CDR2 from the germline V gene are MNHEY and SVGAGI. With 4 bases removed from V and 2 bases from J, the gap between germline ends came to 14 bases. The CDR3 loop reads CASSSRTGVNYGYTF. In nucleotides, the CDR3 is TGTGCCAGCAGTTCGCGGACCGGCGTCAACTATGGCTACACCTTC.

The CDR3 reads CASSSQTGTGGREQYF. The CDR3 nucleotides are TGTGCCAGCAGCTCCCAAACCGGGACAGGGGGACGGGAGCAGTACTTC. The rearrangement joins TRBV7-2 to TRBJ2-7; 11 bases align to TRBD1. The V segment lost 4 bases and the J segment 7 bases; nucleotides outside the gene matches: 12. Per germline, CDR1 SGHTA and CDR2 FQGNSA. The CDR3 runs to 16 residues. Full variable domain (rest looked up from reference TRBV7-2 and TRBJ2-7): GAGVSQSPSNKVTEKGKDVELRCDPISGHTALYWYRQSLGQGLEFLIYFQGNSAPDKSGLPSDRFSAERTGGSVSTLTIQRTQQEDSAVYLCASSSQTGTGGREQYFGPGTRLTVT.

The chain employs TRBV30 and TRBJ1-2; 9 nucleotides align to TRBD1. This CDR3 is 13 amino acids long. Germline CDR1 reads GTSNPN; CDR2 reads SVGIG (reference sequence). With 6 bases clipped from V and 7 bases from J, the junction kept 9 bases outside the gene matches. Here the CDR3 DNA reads TGTGCCTGCATCACAGGGGGCTCCCCTGGCTACACCTTC. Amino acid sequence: CACITGGSPGYTF. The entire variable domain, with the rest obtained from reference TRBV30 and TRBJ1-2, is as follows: SQTIHQWPATLVQPVGSPLSLECTVEGTSNPNLYWYRQAAGRGLQLLFYSVGIGQISSEVPQNLSASRPQDRQFILSSKKLLLSDSGFYLCACITGGSPGYTFGSGTRLTVV.

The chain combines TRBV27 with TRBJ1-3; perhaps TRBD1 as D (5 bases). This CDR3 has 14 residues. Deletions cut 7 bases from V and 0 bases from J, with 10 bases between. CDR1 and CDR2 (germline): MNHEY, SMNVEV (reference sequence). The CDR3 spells CASKLDISGNTIYF. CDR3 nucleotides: TGTGCCAGCAAACTGGACATCTCTGGAAACACCATATATTTT.

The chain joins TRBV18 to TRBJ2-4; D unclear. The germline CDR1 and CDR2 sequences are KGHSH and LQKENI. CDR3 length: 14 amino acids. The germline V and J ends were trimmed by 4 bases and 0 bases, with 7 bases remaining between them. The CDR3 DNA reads TGTGCCAGCTCACTTACAGAAGCCAAAAACATTCAGTACTTC. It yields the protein CASSLTEAKNIQYF.

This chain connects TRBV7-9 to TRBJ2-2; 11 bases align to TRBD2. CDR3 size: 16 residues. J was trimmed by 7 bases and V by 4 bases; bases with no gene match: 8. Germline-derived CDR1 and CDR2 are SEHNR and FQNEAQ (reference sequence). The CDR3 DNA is TGTGCCAGCAGCTCCCTAGCGGGGGGCCAGGGCGGGGAGCTGTTTTTT. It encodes CASSSLAGGQGGELFF. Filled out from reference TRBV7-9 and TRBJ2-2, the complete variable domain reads DTGVSQNPRHKITKRGQNVTFRCDPISEHNRLYWYRQTLGQGPEFLTYFQNEAQLEKSRLLSDRFSAERPKGSFSTLEIQRTEQGDSAMYLCASSSLAGGQGGELFFGEGSRLTVL.